The present T cell receptor (beta chain) was sequenced within a study of blood T cell repertoires in COVID-19. About the study: The United States, Italy and Spain provided the acute and convalescent COVID-19 samples.

Germline CDR1 is SEHNR and CDR2 is FQNEAQ (reference sequence). The ends were cut back, 1 base at V and 8 bases at J, with 14 bases in the middle. The CDR3 is 14 residues long. Method: immunoSEQ multiplex PCR; TCRdb's copy keeps in-frame clones and lacks some. This sample yields 310,000 or so clones, of which around 85% are seen a single time; about 6.1% belongs to the top ten. The gene calls are TRBV7-9 and TRBJ1-2, with D possibly TRBD1 on 5 matching bases. The clonotype originates from a woman between 35 and 50 years old who had recovered from COVID-19. Specimen: PBMCs or T cells enriched from blood (not recorded which). Here the CDR3 DNA reads TGTGCCAGCAGCTTAGACCAGGGAATGGGAGGCTACACCTTC. It specifies CASSLDQGMGGYTF.